This T cell receptor (beta chain) derives from a study of blood T cells in healthy people across ages. Study-level points and caveats: Expanded clonotype changes were possibly confounded by unknown donor CMV status.

For this clonotype: No antigen is known for it.

Each donor was a healthy Caucasian individual from Russia, aged roughly 6 to 95. A J-beta primer mix and a sample-barcoded 5' primer were used in a second PCR of roughly 6 to 11 cycles. One entry per CDR3 protein results from TCRdb running MiXCR on the 5' RACE reads. Of some 640,000 distinct CDR3 sequences listed, less than 35% are singletons. This receptor was obtained from a woman at least 80 years old in good health. The sequencing sample was made of blood.

CDR3 sequence (DNA): TGCAGTGCTGTCGAAACTCCTCCAGCGGAGGATACGCAGTATTTT. Protein: CSAVETPPAEDTQYF. The rearrangement uses TRBV20-1 and TRBJ2-3; D may be TRBD2 (5 bases). The V gene lost 5 bases and the J gene lost 6 bases, with 21 bases spanning the gap. Germline CDR1 DFQATT, CDR2 SNEGSKA (reference sequence). CDR3 length equals 15 residues.